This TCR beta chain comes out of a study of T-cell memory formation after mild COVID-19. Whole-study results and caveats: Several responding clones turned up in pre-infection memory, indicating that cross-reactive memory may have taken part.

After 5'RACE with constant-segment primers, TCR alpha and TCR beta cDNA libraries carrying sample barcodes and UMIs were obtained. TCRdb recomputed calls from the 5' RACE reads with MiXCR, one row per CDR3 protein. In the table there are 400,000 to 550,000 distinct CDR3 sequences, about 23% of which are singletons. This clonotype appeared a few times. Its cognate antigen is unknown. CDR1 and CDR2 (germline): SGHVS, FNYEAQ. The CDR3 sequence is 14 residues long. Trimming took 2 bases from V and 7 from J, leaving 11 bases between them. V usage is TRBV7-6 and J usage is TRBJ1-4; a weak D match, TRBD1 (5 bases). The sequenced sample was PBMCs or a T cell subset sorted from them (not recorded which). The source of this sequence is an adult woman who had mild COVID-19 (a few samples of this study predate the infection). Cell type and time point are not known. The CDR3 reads CASSLPGLGEKLFF. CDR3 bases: TGTGCCAGCAGCTTACCAGGGTTAGGTGAAAAACTGTTTTTT. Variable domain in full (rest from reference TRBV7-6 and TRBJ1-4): GAGVSQSPRYKVTKRGQDVALRCDPISGHVSLYWYRQALGQGPEFLTYFNYEAQQDKSGLPNDRFSAERPEGSISTLTIQRTEQRDSAMYRCASSLPGLGEKLFFGSGTQLSVL.